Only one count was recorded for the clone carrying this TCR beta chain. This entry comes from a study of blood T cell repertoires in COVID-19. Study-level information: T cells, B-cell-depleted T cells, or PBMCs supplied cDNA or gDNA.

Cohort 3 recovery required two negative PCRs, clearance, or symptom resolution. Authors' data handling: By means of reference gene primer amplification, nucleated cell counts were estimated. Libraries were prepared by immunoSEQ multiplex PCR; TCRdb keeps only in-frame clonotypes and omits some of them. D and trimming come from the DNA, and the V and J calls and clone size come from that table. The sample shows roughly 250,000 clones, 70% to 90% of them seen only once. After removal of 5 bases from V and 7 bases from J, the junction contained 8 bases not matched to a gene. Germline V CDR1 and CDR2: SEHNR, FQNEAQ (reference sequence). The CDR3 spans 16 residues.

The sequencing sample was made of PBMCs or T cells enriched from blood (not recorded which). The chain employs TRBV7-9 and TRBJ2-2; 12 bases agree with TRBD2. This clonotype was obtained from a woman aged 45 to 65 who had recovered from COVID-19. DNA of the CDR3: TGTGCCAGCAGCCCCGGGACTAGCGGGTCGGGCGGGGAGCTGTTTTTT. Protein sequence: CASSPGTSGSGGELFF.